This TCR beta chain was sequenced for a study of shared clonotypes between healthy human individuals. In regard to this clone: The antigen is unknown.

Overall study results and limits: Expectations were that clonotype sharing among donors would be affected by sequencing depth. A limitation of the genetic and exposure-history diversity represented arose from few donors. The study found lower generation probabilities in non-shared clonotypes than in those shared by all four donors.

The CDR3 spans 15 residues. The V segment lost 5 bases and the J segment 5 bases; nucleotides outside the gene matches: 9. Germline lookup yields CDR1 SGHTA and CDR2 FQGNSA. Some clones are missing from TCRdb's copy, which holds only in-frame ones; the method was immunoSEQ multiplex PCR. The sample includes roughly 660,000 clones, less than 95% of them seen just once. What was sequenced was memory CD8+ T cells from PBMCs. Subset given: CD45RO+ cells pooled with CCR7-negative TemRA cells. The chain has TRBV7-2 and TRBJ1-1; TRBD1 aligns across 9 bases. This TCR was recovered from a man in his late teens or twenties in good health. Some clones in this sample may be carry-over from other donors' samples. CDR3: CASSPKRQGGTEAFF. In nucleotides, the CDR3 is TGTGCCAGCAGCCCGAAGAGACAGGGGGGGACTGAAGCTTTCTTT.